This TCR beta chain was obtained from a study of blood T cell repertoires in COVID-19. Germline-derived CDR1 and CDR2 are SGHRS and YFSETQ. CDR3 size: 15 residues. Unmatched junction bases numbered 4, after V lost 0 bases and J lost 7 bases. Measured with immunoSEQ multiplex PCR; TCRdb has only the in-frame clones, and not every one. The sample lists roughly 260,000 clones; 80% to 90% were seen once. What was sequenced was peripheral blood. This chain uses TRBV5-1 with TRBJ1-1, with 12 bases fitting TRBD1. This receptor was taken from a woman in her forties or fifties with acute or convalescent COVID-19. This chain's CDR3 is CASSLGDRGLIEAFF. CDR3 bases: TGCGCCAGCAGCTTGGGGGACAGGGGGCTTATTGAAGCTTTCTTT.